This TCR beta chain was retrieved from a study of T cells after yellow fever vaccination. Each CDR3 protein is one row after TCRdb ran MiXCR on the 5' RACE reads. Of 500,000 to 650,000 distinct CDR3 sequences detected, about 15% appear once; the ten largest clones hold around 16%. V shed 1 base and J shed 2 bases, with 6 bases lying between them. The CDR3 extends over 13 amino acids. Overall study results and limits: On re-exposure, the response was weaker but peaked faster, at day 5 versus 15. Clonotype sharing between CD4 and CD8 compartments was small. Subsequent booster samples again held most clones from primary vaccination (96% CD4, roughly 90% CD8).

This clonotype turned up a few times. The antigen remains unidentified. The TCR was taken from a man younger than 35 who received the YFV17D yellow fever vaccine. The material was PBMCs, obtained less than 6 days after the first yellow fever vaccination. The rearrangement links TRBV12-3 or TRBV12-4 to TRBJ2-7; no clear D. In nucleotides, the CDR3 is TGTGCCAGCAGTTTAGAAGCGACCTACGAGCAGTACGTC. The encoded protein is CASSLEATYEQYV.